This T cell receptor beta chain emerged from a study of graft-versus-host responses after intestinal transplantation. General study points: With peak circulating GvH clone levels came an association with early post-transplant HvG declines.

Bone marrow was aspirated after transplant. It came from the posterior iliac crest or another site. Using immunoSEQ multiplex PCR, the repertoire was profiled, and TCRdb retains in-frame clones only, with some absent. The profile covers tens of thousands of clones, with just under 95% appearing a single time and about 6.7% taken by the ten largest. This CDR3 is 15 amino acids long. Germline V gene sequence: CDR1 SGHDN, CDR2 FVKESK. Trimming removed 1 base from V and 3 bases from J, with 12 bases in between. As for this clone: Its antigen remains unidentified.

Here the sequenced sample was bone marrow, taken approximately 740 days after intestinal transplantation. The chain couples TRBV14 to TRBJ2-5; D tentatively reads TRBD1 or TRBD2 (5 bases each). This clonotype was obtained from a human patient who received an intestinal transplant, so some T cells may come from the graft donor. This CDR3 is CASSQAWGPKETQYF. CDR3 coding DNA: TGTGCCAGCAGCCAAGCCTGGGGACCAAAAGAGACCCAGTACTTC.